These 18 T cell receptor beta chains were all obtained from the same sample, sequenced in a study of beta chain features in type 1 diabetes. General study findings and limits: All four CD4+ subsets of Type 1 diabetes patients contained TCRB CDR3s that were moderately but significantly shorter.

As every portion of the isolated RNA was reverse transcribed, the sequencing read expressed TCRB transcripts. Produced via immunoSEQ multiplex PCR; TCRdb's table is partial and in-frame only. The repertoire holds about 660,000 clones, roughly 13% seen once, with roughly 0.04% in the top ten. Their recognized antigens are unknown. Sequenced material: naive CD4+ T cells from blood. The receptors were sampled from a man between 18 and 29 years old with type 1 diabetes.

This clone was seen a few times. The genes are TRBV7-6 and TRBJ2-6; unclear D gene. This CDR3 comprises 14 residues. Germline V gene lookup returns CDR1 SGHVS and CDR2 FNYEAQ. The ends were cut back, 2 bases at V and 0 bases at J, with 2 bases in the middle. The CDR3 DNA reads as TGTGCCAGCAGCTTAAACTCTGGGGCCAACGTCCTGACTTTC. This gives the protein CASSLNSGANVLTF.

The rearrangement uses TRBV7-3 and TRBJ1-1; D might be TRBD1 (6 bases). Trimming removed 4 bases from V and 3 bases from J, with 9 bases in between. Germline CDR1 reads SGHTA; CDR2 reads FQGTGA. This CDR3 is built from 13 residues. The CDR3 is CASSSQGHTEAFF. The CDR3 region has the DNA TGTGCCAGCAGCTCCCAGGGGCACACTGAAGCTTTCTTT. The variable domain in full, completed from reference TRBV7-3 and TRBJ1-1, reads GAGVSQTPSNKVTEKGKYVELRCDPISGHTALYWYRQSLGQGPEFLIYFQGTGAADDSGLPNDRFFAVRPEGSVSTLKIQRTERGDSAVYLCASSSQGHTEAFFGQGTRLTVV.

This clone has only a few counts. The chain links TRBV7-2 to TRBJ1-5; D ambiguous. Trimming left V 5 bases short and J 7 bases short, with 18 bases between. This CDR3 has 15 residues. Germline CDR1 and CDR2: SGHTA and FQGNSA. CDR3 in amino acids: CASSPGSSPQQPQHF. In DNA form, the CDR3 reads TGTGCCAGCAGCCCCGGAAGTAGCCCACAACAGCCCCAGCATTTT.

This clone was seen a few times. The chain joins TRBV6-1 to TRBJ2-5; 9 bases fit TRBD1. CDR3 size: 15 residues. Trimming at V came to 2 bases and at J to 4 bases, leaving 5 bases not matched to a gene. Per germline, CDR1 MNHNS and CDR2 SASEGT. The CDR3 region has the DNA TGTGCCAGCAGTGAAAGGACAGGGGTCACAGAGACCCAGTACTTC. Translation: CASSERTGVTETQYF.

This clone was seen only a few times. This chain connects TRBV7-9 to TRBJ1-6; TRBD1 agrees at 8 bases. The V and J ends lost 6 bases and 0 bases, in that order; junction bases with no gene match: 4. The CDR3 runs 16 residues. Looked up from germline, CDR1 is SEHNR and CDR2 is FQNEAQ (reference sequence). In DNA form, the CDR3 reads TGTGCCAGCAGTCGACAGGGGAGCTCCTATAATTCACCCCTCCACTTT. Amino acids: CASSRQGSSYNSPLHF.

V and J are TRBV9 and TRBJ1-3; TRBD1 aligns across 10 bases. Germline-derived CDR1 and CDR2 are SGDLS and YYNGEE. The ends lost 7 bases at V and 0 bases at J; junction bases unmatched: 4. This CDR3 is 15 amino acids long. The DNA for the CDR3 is TGTGCCAGCGGACAGGGGGACTACTCTGGAAACACCATATATTTT. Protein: CASGQGDYSGNTIYF. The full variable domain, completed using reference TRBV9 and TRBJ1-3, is DSGVTQTPKHLITATGQRVTLRCSPRSGDLSVYWYQQSLDQGLQFLIQYYNGEERAKGNILERFSAQQFPDLHSELNLSSLELGDSALYFCASGQGDYSGNTIYFGEGSWLTVV.

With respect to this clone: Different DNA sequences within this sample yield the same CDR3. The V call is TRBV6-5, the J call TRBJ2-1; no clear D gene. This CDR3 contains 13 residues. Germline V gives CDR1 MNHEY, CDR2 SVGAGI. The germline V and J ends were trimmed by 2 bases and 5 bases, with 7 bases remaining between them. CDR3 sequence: CASSYRANNEQFF. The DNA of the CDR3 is TGTGCCAGCAGTTACCGAGCGAACAATGAGCAGTTCTTC.

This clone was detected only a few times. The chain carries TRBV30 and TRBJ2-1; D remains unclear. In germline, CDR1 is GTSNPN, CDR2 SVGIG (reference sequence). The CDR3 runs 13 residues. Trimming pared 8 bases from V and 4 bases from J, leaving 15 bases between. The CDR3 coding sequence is TGTGCCCTCGGCGCGAGTGGGTACAATGAGCAGTTCTTC. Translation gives CALGASGYNEQFF.

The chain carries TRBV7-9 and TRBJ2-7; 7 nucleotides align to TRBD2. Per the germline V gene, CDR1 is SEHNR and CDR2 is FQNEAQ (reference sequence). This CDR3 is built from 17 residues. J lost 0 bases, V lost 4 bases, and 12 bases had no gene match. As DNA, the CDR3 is TGTGCCAGCAGCTCCCAAGCGGGGAACCCTAGCTCCTACGAGCAGTACTTC. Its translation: CASSSQAGNPSSYEQYF. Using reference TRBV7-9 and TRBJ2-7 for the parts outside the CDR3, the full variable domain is DTGVSQNPRHKITKRGQNVTFRCDPISEHNRLYWYRQTLGQGPEFLTYFQNEAQLEKSRLLSDRFSAERPKGSFSTLEIQRTEQGDSAMYLCASSSQAGNPSSYEQYFGPGTRLTVT.

The CDR3 loop is CAISSGTGGYEQFF. The CDR3 DNA is TGTGCCATCAGTTCCGGGACAGGGGGGTATGAGCAGTTCTTC. The chain links TRBV10-3 to TRBJ2-1, with 11 bases matching TRBD1. V lost 5 bases and J lost 8; bases outside the gene matches: 5. This CDR3 comprises 14 residues. CDR1 ENHRY and CDR2 SYGVKD come from the germline V gene.

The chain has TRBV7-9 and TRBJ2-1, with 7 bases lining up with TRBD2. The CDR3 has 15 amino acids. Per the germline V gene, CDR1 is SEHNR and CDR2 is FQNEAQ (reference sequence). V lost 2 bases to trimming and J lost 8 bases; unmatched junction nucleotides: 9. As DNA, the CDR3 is TGTGCCAGCAGCTTAATGGGGGGGTCGACTGATGAGCAGTTCTTC. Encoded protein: CASSLMGGSTDEQFF.

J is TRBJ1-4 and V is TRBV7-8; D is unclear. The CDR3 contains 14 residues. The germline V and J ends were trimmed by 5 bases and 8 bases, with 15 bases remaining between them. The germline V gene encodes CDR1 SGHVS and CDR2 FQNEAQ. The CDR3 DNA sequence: TGTGCCAGCAGCCTTAACCCGACAAACGAAAAACTGTTTTTT. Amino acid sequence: CASSLNPTNEKLFF. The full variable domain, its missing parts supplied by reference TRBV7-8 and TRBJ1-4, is GAGVSQSPRYKVAKRGQDVALRCDPISGHVSLFWYQQALGQGPEFLTYFQNEAQLDKSGLPSDRFFAERPEGSVSTLKIQRTQQEDSAVYLCASSLNPTNEKLFFGSGTQLSVL.

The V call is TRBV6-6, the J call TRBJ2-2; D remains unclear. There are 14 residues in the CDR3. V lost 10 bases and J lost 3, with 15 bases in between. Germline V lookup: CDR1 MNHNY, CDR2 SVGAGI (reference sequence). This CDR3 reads CAISKERDTGELFF. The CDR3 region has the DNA TGTGCCATATCCAAAGAAAGGGACACCGGGGAGCTGTTTTTT.

As DNA, the CDR3 is TGTGCCAGCAGTTCGACAGGGTCTGGAAACACCATATATTTT. Translated, it gives CASSSTGSGNTIYF. The chain uses TRBV25-1 and TRBJ1-3; 7 bases fit TRBD1. CDR1 MGHDK and CDR2 SYGVNS come from the germline V gene. Trimming removed 5 bases from V and 1 base from J; junction bases left unmatched: 2. The CDR3 totals 14 residues.

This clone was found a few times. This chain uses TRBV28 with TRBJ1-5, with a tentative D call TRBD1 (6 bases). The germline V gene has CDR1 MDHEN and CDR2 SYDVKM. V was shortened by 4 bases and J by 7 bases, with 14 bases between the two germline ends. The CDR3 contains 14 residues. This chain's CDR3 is CASSYAGGRQPQHF. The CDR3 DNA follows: TGTGCCAGCAGTTATGCGGGGGGCAGGCAGCCCCAGCATTTT.

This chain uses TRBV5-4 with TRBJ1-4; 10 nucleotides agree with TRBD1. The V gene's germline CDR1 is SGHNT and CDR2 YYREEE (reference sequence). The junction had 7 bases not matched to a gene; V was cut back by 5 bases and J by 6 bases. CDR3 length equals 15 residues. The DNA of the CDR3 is TGTGCCAGCAGTTCTCCCGGGACAGGGGATGAAAAACTGTTTTTT. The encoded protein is CASSSPGTGDEKLFF. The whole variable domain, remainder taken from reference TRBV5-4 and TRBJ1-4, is ETGVTQSPTHLIKTRGQQVTLRCSSQSGHNTVSWYQQALGQGPQFIFQYYREEENGRGNFPPRFSGLQFPNYSSELNVNALELDDSALYLCASSSPGTGDEKLFFGSGTQLSVL.

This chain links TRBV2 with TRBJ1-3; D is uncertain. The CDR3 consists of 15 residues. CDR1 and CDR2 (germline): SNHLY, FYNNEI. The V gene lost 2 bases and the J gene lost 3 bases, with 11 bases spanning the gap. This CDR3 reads CASSERRLDGNTIYF. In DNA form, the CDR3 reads TGTGCCAGCAGTGAACGCAGACTTGATGGAAACACCATATATTTT.

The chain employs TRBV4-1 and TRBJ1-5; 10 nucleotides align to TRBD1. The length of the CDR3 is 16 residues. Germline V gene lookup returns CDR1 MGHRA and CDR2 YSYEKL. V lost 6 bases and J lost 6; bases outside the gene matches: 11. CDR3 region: CASRPTMTGGGQPQHF. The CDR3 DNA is TGCGCCAGCAGACCAACGATGACAGGGGGCGGTCAGCCCCAGCATTTT.